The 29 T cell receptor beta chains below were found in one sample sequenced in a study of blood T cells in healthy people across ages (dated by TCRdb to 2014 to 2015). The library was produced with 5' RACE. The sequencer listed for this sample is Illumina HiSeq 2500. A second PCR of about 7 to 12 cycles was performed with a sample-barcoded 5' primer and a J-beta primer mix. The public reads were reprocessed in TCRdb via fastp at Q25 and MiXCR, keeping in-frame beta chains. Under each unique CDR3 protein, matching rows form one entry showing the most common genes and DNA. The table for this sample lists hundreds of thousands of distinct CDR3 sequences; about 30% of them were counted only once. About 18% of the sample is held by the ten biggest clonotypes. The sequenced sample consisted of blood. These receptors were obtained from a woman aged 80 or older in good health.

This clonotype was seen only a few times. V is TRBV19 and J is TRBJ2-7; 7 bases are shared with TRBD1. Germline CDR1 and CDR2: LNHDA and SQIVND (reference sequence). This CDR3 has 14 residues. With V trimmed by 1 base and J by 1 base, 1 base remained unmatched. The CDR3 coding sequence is TGTGCCAGTAGTATAGGACAGGGATCCTACGAGCAGTACTTC. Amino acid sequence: CASSIGQGSYEQYF.

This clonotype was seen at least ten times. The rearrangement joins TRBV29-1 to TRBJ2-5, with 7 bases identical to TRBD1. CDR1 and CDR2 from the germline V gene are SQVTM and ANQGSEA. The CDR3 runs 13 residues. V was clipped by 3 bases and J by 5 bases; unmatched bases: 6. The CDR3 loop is CSVDNRGGETQYF. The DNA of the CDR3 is TGCAGCGTTGATAACAGGGGTGGGGAGACCCAGTACTTC.

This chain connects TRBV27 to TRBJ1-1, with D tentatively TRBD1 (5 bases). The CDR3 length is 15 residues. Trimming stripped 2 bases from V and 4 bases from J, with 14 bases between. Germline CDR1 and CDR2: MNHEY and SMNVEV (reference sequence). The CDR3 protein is CASSLGAWQGTEAFF. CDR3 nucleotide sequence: TGTGCCAGCAGTTTAGGGGCGTGGCAGGGCACTGAAGCTTTCTTT.

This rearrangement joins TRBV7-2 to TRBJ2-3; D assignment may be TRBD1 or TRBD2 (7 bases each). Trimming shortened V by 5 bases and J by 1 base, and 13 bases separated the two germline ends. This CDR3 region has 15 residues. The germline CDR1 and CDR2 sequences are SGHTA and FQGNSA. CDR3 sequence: CASSQGGPGTDTQYF. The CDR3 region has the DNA TGTGCCAGCAGCCAGGGGGGGCCGGGCACAGATACGCAGTATTTT.

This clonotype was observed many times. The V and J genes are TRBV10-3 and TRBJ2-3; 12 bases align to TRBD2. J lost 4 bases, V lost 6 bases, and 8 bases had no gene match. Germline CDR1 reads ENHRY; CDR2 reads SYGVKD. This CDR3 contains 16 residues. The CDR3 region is CAISSSGGAPPDTQYF. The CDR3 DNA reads TGTGCCATCAGCTCTAGCGGGGGGGCGCCCCCAGATACGCAGTATTTT.

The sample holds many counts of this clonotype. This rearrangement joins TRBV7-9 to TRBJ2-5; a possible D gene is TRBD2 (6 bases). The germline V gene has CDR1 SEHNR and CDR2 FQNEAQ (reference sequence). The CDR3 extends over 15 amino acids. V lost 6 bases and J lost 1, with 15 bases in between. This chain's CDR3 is CASSRRESPQETQYF. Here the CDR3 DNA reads TGTGCCAGCAGTCGGAGGGAAAGCCCCCAAGAGACCCAGTACTTC.

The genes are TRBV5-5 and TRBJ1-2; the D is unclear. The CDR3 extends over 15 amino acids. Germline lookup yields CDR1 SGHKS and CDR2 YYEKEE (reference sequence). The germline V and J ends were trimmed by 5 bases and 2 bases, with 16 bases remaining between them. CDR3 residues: CASSPTTVLNYGYTF. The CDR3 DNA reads TGTGCCAGCAGTCCCACAACAGTGTTAAACTATGGCTACACCTTC.

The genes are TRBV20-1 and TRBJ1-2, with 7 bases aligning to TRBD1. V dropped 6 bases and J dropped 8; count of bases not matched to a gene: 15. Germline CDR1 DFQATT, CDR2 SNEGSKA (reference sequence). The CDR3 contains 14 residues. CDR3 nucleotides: TGCAGTGCGACGAGACGACAGGGAAGGGGAGGCTACACCTTC. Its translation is CSATRRQGRGGYTF.

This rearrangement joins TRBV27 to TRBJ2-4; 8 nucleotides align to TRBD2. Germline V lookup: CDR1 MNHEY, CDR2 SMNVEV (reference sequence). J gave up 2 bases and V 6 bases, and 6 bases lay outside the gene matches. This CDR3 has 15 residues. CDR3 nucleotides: TGTGCCAGCAGAAAGCGGGAGTCTCCCAAAAACATTCAGTACTTC. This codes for CASRKRESPKNIQYF.

CDR3 nucleotides: TGTGCCAGCAGCGGTTGGACACCCAAAAACATTCAGTACTTC. This codes for CASSGWTPKNIQYF. The rearrangement links TRBV21-1 to TRBJ2-4; the table's D call, TRBD1, has no DNA check behind it. TRBV21-1 is noted as a pseudogene. The CDR3 extends over 14 amino acids.

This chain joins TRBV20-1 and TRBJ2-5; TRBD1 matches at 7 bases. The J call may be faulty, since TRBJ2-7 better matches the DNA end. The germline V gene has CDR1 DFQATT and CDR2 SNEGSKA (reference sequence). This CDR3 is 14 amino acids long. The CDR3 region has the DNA TGCAGTGCTAGACAAACCGGGACAGTCTACGAGCAGTACTTC. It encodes CSARQTGTVYEQYF.

The CDR3 DNA reads as TGTGCCAGCAGCTTAGCACCCGGGGCAGGGGTGAACACTGAAGCTTTCTTT. Protein product: CASSLAPGAGVNTEAFF. The chain is built from TRBV7-2 and TRBJ1-1; possibly TRBD1 for D (6 bases). V lost 0 bases and J 0 bases, leaving 14 bases between the germline ends. Germline V gene lookup returns CDR1 SGHTA and CDR2 FQGNSA. This CDR3 has 17 amino acids. Looking up the rest from reference TRBV7-2 and TRBJ1-1 gives the full variable domain: GAGVSQSPSNKVTEKGKDVELRCDPISGHTALYWYRQSLGQGLEFLIYFQGNSAPDKSGLPSDRFSAERTGGSVSTLTIQRTQQEDSAVYLCASSLAPGAGVNTEAFFGQGTRLTVV.

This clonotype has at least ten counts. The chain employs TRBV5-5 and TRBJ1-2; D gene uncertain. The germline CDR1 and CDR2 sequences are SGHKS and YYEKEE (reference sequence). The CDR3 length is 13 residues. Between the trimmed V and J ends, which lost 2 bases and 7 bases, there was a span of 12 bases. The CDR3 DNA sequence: TGTGCCAGCAGCTTTGACGAACGCGCTGGCTACACCTTC. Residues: CASSFDERAGYTF.

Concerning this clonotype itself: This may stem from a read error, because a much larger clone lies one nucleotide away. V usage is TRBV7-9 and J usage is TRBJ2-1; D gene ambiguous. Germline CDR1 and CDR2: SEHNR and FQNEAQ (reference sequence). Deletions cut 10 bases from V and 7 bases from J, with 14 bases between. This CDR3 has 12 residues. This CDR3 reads CATPELWNEQFF. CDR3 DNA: TGTGCCACCCCGGAACTCTGGAATGAGCAGTTCTTC.

The CDR3 region has the DNA TGCAGTGCTAGAGAGCGGGGAATTCAGCCCCAGCATTTT. Amino acid sequence: CSARERGIQPQHF. The chain has TRBV20-1 and TRBJ1-5; D is uncertain. Trimming removed 0 bases at V and 6 bases at J, with 9 bases between. Per germline, CDR1 DFQATT and CDR2 SNEGSKA (reference sequence). The CDR3 totals 13 residues.

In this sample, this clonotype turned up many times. DNA of the CDR3: TGTGCCACCAGTAGCACGTTAGCGGGGAGTTTGAATGAGCAGTTCTTC. It specifies CATSSTLAGSLNEQFF. The gene calls are TRBV24-1 and TRBJ2-1; the match to TRBD2 covers 8 bases. Germline V gene sequence: CDR1 KGHDR, CDR2 SFDVKD. Losses at the gene ends were 6 bases for V and 7 bases for J; bases not matched to a gene: 13. The CDR3 loop spans 16 amino acids.

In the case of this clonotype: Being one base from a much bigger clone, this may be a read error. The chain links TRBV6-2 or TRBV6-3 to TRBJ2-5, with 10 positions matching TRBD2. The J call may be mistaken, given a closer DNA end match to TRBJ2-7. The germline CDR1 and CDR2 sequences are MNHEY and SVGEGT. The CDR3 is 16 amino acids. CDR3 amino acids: CASSFGPAGGLNEQYF. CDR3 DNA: TGTGCCAGCAGCTTTGGACCAGCGGGGGGGCTAAACGAGCAGTACTTC.

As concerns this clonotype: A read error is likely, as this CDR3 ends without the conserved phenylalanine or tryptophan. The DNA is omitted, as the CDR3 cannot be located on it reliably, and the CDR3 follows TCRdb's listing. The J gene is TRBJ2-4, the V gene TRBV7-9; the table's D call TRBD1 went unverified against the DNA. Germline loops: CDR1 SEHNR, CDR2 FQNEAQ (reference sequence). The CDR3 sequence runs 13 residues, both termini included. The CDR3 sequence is CASSPTGGLVSYL.

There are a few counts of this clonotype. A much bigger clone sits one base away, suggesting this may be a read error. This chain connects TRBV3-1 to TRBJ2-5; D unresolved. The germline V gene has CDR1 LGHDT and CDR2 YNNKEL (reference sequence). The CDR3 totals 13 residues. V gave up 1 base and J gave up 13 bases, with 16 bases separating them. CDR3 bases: TGTGCCAGCAGCCAAGGGTTGATGAGCATTCGGTACTTC. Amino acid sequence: CASSQGLMSIRYF.

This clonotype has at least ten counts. The CDR3 spells CASSSRGGYTDTQYF. The CDR3 DNA reads TGTGCCAGCAGCTCTCGGGGGGGGTACACAGATACGCAGTATTTT. The chain has TRBV7-9 and TRBJ2-3; 8 nucleotides line up with TRBD2. Per germline, CDR1 SEHNR and CDR2 FQNEAQ (reference sequence). The CDR3 totals 15 residues. Unmatched junction bases numbered 5, after V lost 4 bases and J lost 2 bases.

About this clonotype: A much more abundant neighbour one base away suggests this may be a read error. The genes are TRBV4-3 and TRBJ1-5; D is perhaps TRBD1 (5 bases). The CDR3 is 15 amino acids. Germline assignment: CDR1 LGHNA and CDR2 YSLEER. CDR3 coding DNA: TGCGCCGGCAGCCAAGAGAGGGGCTGGGATCAGCCCCAGCATTTT. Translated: CAGSQERGWDQPQHF.

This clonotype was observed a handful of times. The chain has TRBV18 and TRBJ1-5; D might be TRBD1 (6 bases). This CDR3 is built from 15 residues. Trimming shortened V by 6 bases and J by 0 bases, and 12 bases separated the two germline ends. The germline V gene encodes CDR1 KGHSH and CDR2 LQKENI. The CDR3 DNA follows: TGTGCCAGCTCTACCGGGACAAGTAGCAATCAGCCCCAGCATTTT. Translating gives CASSTGTSSNQPQHF. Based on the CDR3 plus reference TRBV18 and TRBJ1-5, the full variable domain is NAGVMQNPRHLVRRRGQEARLRCSPMKGHSHVYWYRQLPEEGLKFMVYLQKENIIDESGMPKERFSAEFPKEGPSILRIQQVVRGDSAAYFCASSTGTSSNQPQHFGDGTRLSIL.

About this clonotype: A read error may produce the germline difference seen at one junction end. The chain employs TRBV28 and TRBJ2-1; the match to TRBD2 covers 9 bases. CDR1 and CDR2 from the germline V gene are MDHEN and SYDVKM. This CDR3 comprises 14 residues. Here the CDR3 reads CVSVGLAGYNEQFF. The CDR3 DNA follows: TGTGTCAGCGTGGGACTAGCAGGGTACAATGAGCAGTTCTTC.

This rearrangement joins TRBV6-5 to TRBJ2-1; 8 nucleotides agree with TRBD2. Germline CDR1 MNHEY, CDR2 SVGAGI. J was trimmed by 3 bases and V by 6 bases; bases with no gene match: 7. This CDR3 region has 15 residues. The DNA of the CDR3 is TGTGCCAGCAGCCCTTCTAGCGGGTACTACAATGAGCAGTTCTTC. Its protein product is CASSPSSGYYNEQFF.

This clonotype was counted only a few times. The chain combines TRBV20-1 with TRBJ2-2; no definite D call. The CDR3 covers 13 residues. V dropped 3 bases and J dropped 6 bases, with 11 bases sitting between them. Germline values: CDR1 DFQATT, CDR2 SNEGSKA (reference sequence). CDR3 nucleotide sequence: TGCAGTGCTAGCCTCCAAAAACCCGGGGAGCTGTTTTTT. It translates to CSASLQKPGELFF.

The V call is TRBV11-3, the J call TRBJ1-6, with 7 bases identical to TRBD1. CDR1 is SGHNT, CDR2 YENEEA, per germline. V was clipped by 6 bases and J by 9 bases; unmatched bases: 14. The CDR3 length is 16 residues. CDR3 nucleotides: TGTGCCAGCAGTCAGGGGGGACGGCAGGCGGCTTCACCCCTCCACTTT. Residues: CASSQGGRQAASPLHF.

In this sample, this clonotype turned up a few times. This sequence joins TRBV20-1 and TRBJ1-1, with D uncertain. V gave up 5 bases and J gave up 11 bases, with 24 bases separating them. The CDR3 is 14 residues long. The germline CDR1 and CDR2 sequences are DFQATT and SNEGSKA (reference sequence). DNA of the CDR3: TGCAGTGCTCCCCGATCGAGGGAAGTAACCGAGGCTTTCTTT. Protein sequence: CSAPRSREVTEAFF.

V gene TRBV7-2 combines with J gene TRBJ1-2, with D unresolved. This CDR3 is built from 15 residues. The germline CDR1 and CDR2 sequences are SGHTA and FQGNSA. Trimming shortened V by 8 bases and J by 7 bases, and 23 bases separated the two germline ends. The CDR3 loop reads CASAEHHRDSGGYTF. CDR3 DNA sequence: TGTGCCAGCGCCGAGCACCATAGGGATAGTGGTGGCTACACCTTC.

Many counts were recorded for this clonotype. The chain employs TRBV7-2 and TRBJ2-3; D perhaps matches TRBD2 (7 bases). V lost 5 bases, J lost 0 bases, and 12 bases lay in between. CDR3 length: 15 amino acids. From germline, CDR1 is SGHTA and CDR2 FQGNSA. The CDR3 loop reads CASSPRGASTDTQYF. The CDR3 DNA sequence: TGTGCCAGCAGCCCACGGGGGGCTAGCACAGATACGCAGTATTTT. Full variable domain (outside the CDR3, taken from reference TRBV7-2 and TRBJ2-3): GAGVSQSPSNKVTEKGKDVELRCDPISGHTALYWYRQSLGQGLEFLIYFQGNSAPDKSGLPSDRFSAERTGGSVSTLTIQRTQQEDSAVYLCASSPRGASTDTQYFGPGTRLTVL.